This T cell receptor (beta chain) was identified during a study of OX40 agonist ivuxolimab in advanced cancers. Sequencing was performed with immunoSEQ multiplex PCR; in TCRdb, only in-frame clones are kept and a portion is missing. The data show about 98,000 clones, about 83% seen once. The germline V gene has CDR1 SGHRS and CDR2 YFSETQ. This CDR3 is built from 15 residues. V lost 0 bases and J 5 bases, leaving 15 bases between the germline ends. The chain links TRBV5-1 to TRBJ2-7; D is ambiguous. The receptor comes from an adult with an advanced solid tumor such as melanoma, head and neck, liver or kidney cancer. The sample was CD4+ or CD8+ T cells sorted from blood, taken in a trial of the OX40 agonist ivuxolimab. This CDR3 reads CASSLDRYFENEQYF. The CDR3 DNA reads as TGCGCCAGCAGCTTGGACAGATACTTTGAGAACGAGCAGTACTTC.